The clone carrying this TCR beta chain came up many times. With a duration under 2 months, the hyperthyroidism was newly diagnosed in patients aged 18 to 65. The diagnostic basis comprised clinical symptoms, serum thyroxine and TRAb, thyroid ultrasound and orbital computed tomography. The data were obtained in a study of T cells in Graves' hyperthyroidism and ophthalmopathy. About the study: The initial diagnosis was the point when peripheral blood was collected, ahead of any treatment.

V was pared by 3 bases and J by 4 bases, with 16 bases between. Germline assignment: CDR1 MDHEN and CDR2 SYDVKM. CDR3 length: 15 residues. What was amplified from RNA transcripts were TCR beta CDR3 regions. TCR CDR3 underwent first-round RT-PCR with the HTBI primer set. A single record per CDR3 protein comes from TCRdb applying MiXCR to the multiplex PCR reads. The data contain about 560,000 distinct CDR3 sequences, around 17% of them singletons. Sample: blood. The chain is built from TRBV28 and TRBJ2-7; unclear D gene. This TCR came from a woman between 18 and 30 years old with Graves' hyperthyroidism. DNA for the CDR3: TGTGCCAGCAGTTTTCGGCGATTAGCTACTTACGAGCAGTACTTC. Translated, it gives CASSFRRLATYEQYF.